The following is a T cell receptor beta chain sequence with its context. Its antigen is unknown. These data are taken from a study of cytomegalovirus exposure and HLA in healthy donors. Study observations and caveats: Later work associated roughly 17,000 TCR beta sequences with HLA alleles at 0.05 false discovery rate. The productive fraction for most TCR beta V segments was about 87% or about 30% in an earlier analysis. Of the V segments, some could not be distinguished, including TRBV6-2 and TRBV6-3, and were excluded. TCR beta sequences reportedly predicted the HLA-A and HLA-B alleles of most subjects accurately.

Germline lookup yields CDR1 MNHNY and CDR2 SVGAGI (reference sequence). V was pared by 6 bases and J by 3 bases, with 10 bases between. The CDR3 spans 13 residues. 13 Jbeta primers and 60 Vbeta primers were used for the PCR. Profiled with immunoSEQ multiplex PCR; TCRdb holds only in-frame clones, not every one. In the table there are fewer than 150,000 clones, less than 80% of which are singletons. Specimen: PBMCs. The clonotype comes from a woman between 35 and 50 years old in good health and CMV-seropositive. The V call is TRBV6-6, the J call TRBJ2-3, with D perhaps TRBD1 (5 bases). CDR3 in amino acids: CASSNRQTDTQYF. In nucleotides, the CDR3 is TGTGCCAGCAGCAATCGACAGACAGATACGCAGTATTTT.